The 15 T cell receptor beta chains presented below share a single source sample, sequenced in a study of T and B cells in COVID-19 patients. TRB rearrangements were amplified by multiplex PCR with BIOMED2 TRB-A/B primers. Each CDR3 protein is one row after TCRdb ran MiXCR on the multiplex PCR reads. Counted here are over 5,000 distinct CDR3 sequences, about 33% occurring once; the ten biggest clones make up 57%. Each TRB amplification used roughly 250-550 ng of genomic DNA from blood. What was sequenced was blood. All receptors derive from a human donor with active COVID-19.

The table lists this clonotype with a few counts. The chain is built from TRBV18 and TRBJ2-1; D is possibly TRBD2 (5 bases). CDR1 KGHSH and CDR2 LQKENI come from the germline V gene. Trimming shortened V by 3 bases and J by 13 bases, and 13 bases separated the two germline ends. This CDR3 spans 12 amino acids. The CDR3 region is CASSPPEGSQFF. The CDR3 region has the DNA TGTGCCAGCTCACCCCCAGAGGGAAGCCAGTTCTTC.

This clonotype is labeled medium-sized (0.01 to 0.1%). This rearrangement joins TRBV6-5 to TRBJ2-6; TRBD2 agrees at 8 bases. After removal of 6 bases from V and 4 bases from J, the junction contained 5 bases not matched to a gene. This CDR3 is built from 15 residues. The germline V gene has CDR1 MNHEY and CDR2 SVGAGI. The CDR3 protein is CASSPGGTGANVLTF. The CDR3 DNA reads TGTGCCAGCAGCCCGGGGGGGACCGGGGCCAACGTCCTGACTTTC.

There are a few counts of this clonotype. The chain couples TRBV12-3 or TRBV12-4 to TRBJ2-5; 8 bases match TRBD2. The CDR3 sequence is 14 residues long. The V and J ends lost 6 bases and 4 bases, in that order; junction bases with no gene match: 7. CDR3 in DNA: TGTGCCAGCAGGTCGGGGGGGGTCCCAGAGACCCAGTACTTC. It codes for CASRSGGVPETQYF.

This chain's CDR3 is CASSLGFGMTNQPQHF. In nucleotides, the CDR3 is TGTGCCAGCAGCTTAGGCTTTGGGATGACCAATCAGCCCCAGCATTTT. The chain links TRBV7-2 to TRBJ1-5; D remains ambiguous. Trimming left V 1 base short and J 3 bases short, with 13 bases between. Germline V gives CDR1 SGHTA, CDR2 FQGNSA. This CDR3 region has 16 residues.

The V and J genes are TRBV30 and TRBJ2-1; D possibly corresponds to TRBD2 (6 bases). This CDR3 has 17 residues. Trimming cost V 5 bases and J 8 bases, with 28 bases left between them. In germline, CDR1 is GTSNPN, CDR2 SVGIG (reference sequence). The CDR3 DNA reads as TGTGCCTGGGCCCCTCGACCGGGCGCTTCCCGGAGGGATGAGCAGTTCTTC. As protein: CAWAPRPGASRRDEQFF.

V gene TRBV12-3 or TRBV12-4 combines with J gene TRBJ2-1, with D possibly matching TRBD2 (6 bases). This CDR3 is built from 14 residues. The V gene lost 6 bases and the J gene lost 2 bases, with 11 bases spanning the gap. CDR3 residues: CASSSGLPYNEQFF. In DNA, the CDR3 is TGTGCCAGCAGCTCCGGACTACCCTACAATGAGCAGTTCTTC.

The chain combines TRBV11-1 with TRBJ1-2, with TRBD1 identical over 9 bases. V dropped 4 bases and J dropped 3; count of bases not matched to a gene: 9. The length of the CDR3 is 16 residues. Germline lookup yields CDR1 SGHAT and CDR2 FQDESV (reference sequence). DNA of the CDR3: TGTGCCAGCAGCTGGTGGACAGGGGATATCGACTATGGCTACACCTTC. This encodes CASSWWTGDIDYGYTF.

On this clonotype: Relative to the germline gene, one junction end is altered; a read error may explain this. The chain couples TRBV5-5 to TRBJ1-6, with D tentatively TRBD1 (6 bases). The CDR3 spans 15 residues. From germline, CDR1 is SGHKS and CDR2 YYEKEE (reference sequence). The CDR3 region has the DNA TGCGCCAGCAGCTTGACCAACCCAGGGGACTCACCCCTCCACTTT. Protein: CASSLTNPGDSPLHF.

This clonotype is medium-sized in the sample. The V gene is TRBV29-1, the J gene TRBJ1-1, with a weak D call TRBD1 (5 bases). The CDR3 totals 13 residues. Germline CDR1 is SQVTM and CDR2 is ANQGSEA. Trimming removed 4 bases at V and 1 base at J, with 10 bases between. The CDR3 DNA follows: TGCAGCGTTGTTAGGGACCGGAACACTGAAGCTTTCTTT. Translated: CSVVRDRNTEAFF.

Concerning this clonotype: Compared with germline, one end of the junction differs, possibly owing to a read error. This chain uses TRBV18 with TRBJ1-6; D might be TRBD1 (5 bases). This CDR3 region has 16 residues. The germline CDR1 and CDR2 sequences are KGHSH and LQKENI. This CDR3 is CASSPQTPGRNSPIHF. The CDR3 nucleotides read TGTGCCAGCTCACCCCAGACCCCGGGGCGTAATTCACCCATCCACTTT.

This clonotype was observed a few times. This chain links TRBV6-5 with TRBJ1-5, with a possible D match to TRBD1 (5 bases). The CDR3 runs 13 residues. The V end was cut by 5 bases, the J end by 1 base, with 6 bases between. Germline loops: CDR1 MNHEY, CDR2 SVGAGI. CDR3 loop: CASSGASNQPQHF. The CDR3 nucleotides are TGTGCCAGCAGTGGGGCCAGCAATCAGCCCCAGCATTTT.

A few counts support this clonotype. The rearrangement uses TRBV7-9 and TRBJ2-7; 12 bases agree with TRBD2. Gene TRBJ2-1 matches the end of the DNA better, so the J call may be wrong. This CDR3 region has 13 residues. Germline CDR1 reads SEHNR; CDR2 reads FQNEAQ (reference sequence). CDR3 residues: CAETSGSFNEQFF. CDR3 nucleotide sequence: TGTGCCGAGACTAGCGGGAGCTTCAATGAGCAGTTCTTC.

The rearrangement uses TRBV12-3 or TRBV12-4 and TRBJ2-3, with D unclear. Trimming took 3 bases from V and 1 from J, leaving 8 bases between them. The CDR3 runs 14 residues. The chain's CDR3 is CASSFGRGTDTQYF. In DNA form, the CDR3 reads TGTGCCAGCAGTTTCGGAAGGGGCACAGATACGCAGTATTTT.

This chain joins TRBV29-1 and TRBJ1-1; 12 nucleotides line up with TRBD1. The CDR3 covers 18 residues. The germline V gene encodes CDR1 SQVTM and CDR2 ANQGSEA. With 5 bases clipped from V and 14 bases from J, the junction kept 27 bases outside the gene matches. The CDR3 DNA reads as TGCAGCGTTCACCCTCGTCTACCAGGGACAGGGGGCGTCCGAAAAGAGTTCTTT. Protein sequence: CSVHPRLPGTGGVRKEFF.

The CDR3 DNA sequence: TGTGCCAGCAGCCGGGCGGGAGGGTGGAACAATGAGCAGTTCTTC. Protein product: CASSRAGGWNNEQFF. V usage is TRBV11-2 and J usage is TRBJ2-1, with TRBD2 matching over 9 bases. The CDR3 length is 15 residues. Per germline, CDR1 SGHAT and CDR2 FQNNGV. Trimming cost V 5 bases and J 5 bases; bases outside gene matches: 7.